This record covers a single T cell receptor (beta chain). The CDR3 carries no conserved terminal phenylalanine or tryptophan, so it likely arises from a read error. This CDR3 is built from 15 residues. V dropped 7 bases and J dropped 7; count of bases not matched to a gene: 13. CDR1 is MDHEN and CDR2 is SYDVKM in the germline V gene. The data are from a study of blood T cell repertoires in COVID-19. On the study more broadly: Acute and convalescent COVID-19 specimens originated in the United States, Italy and Spain.

Original processing methods: Amplification with reference gene primers provided the estimates of nucleated cell counts. Method: immunoSEQ multiplex PCR; TCRdb's copy keeps in-frame clones and lacks some. The DNA gave D and trimming, while V, J and clone size come from that table. The sample contains about 240,000 clones, approximately 85% of which appear only once. Input material: peripheral blood. The sequence derives from a woman aged 70-85 years with acute or convalescent COVID-19. The chain combines TRBV28 with TRBJ1-2, with 9 positions matching TRBD1. The CDR3 is CASTMPRDRVRGYTL. The CDR3 DNA sequence: TGTGCCAGCACCATGCCCCGGGACAGGGTGCGTGGCTACACCCTC.